The present entry profiles one T cell receptor beta chain with its context. Per germline, CDR1 SNHLY and CDR2 FYNNEI. The CDR3 consists of 14 residues. The V end was cut by 6 bases, the J end by 8 bases, with 16 bases between. The sample belongs to a study of blood T cell repertoires in COVID-19. Overall study: PBMCs, B-cell-depleted T cells, or T cells provided the cDNA or gDNA that made up the material.

Under the authors' procedure: Quantification of nucleated cells was approximated via reference gene primer amplification. Profiled with immunoSEQ multiplex PCR; TCRdb holds only in-frame clones, not every one. D and trimming come from the DNA, and the V and J calls and clone size come from that table. The sample carries approximately 300,000 clones, about 90% recorded once. This sequence was found in a young woman with COVID-19, enrolled during active disease. The chain joins TRBV2 to TRBJ1-4, with D possibly TRBD1 on 5 matching bases. The sample consisted of peripheral blood. CDR3: CASSAGPPLEKLFF. CDR3 in DNA: TGTGCCAGCAGCGCGGGACCGCCTTTGGAAAAACTGTTTTTT.